Reported below is one TCR beta chain. Trimming took off 3 bases at V and 7 bases at J, with 9 bases between the two ends. Germline CDR1 MRHNA, CDR2 SNTAGT. The CDR3 is 13 residues long. Authors' analysis steps: Amplification with reference gene primers provided the estimates of nucleated cell counts. TCRdb's copy holds only in-frame clones and misses some; the assay was immunoSEQ multiplex PCR. V and J calls plus clone size are reproduced from that table; the DNA served to infer D and trimming. The repertoire holds some 120,000 clones, with about 80% as singletons. The data stem from a study of blood T cell repertoires in COVID-19. Study details: COVID-19 samples from acute and convalescent phases originated in the United States, Italy and Spain. PBMCs, B-cell-depleted T cells, or T cells provided the cDNA or gDNA that made up the material.

Material for sequencing was peripheral blood. The sequence came from a human donor in a cohort sampled during active COVID-19. V usage is TRBV6-4 and J usage is TRBJ2-2; tentative D call: TRBD1 (5 bases). CDR3 in DNA: TGTGCCAGCAGTGAATCAGGGAACGGGGAGCTGTTTTTT. Its translation: CASSESGNGELFF.